The rows below give T cell receptor beta chains drawn from one sample of a study of T cells after posttransplantation cyclophosphamide. Measured with immunoSEQ multiplex PCR; TCRdb has only the in-frame clones, and not every one. The table records roughly 1,400 clones, about 78% of them present only once. Sample: PBMCs, taken approximately 220 days after allogeneic stem cell transplant with posttransplant cyclophosphamide. The receptors here all came from a female patient aged 60 to 70 who received an allogeneic stem cell transplant from an unrelated donor, was CMV-positive, and had acute GVHD only. Some T cells may trace back to the graft donor. Both conserved end residues are part of each CDR3. D genes are given only for firm matches.

v_call: TRBV7-3
d_call: TRBD1
cdr3_aa: CASSPHQGQGIELFF

v_call: TRBV7-3
d_call: TRBD1
cdr3_aa: CASSPWGLTGGHYGYTF

v_call: TRBV30
d_call: TRBD1
cdr3_aa: CAWSRETGWNTEAFF

v_call: TRBV5-1
d_call: TRBD1
cdr3_aa: CASSLDMWGQGVYEQYF

v_call: TRBV5-1
d_call: .
cdr3_aa: CASSLVDTGDEKLFF

v_call: TRBV28
d_call: .
cdr3_aa: CASSYRLETQYF

v_call: TRBV2
d_call: .
cdr3_aa: CASRGGSYNEQFF

v_call: TRBV5-4
d_call: TRBD1
cdr3_aa: CASSPGQGGNYGYTF

v_call: TRBV6-1
d_call: .
cdr3_aa: CASSEGGLGYTF

v_call: TRBV27
d_call: TRBD2
cdr3_aa: CASSSAPGGNTYEQYF

v_call: TRBV18
d_call: .
cdr3_aa: CASSRLAAGGETQYF

v_call: TRBV7-2
d_call: .
cdr3_aa: CASSLALGSWGEQYF

v_call: TRBV5-1
d_call: TRBD1
cdr3_aa: CASSSGTGSGTGELFF

v_call: TRBV29-1
d_call: .
cdr3_aa: CSVDRQTTSRGTEAFF

v_call: TRBV28
d_call: .
cdr3_aa: CASSLGGPGVNEKLFF

v_call: TRBV19
d_call: TRBD1
cdr3_aa: CASSFPGQGTAVHEQFF

v_call: TRBV5-4
d_call: .
cdr3_aa: CASSVTSTDTQYF

v_call: TRBV15
d_call: .
cdr3_aa: CATSREDEKLSF

v_call: TRBV11-3
d_call: TRBD1
cdr3_aa: CASSHGQGVRTDTQYF

v_call: TRBV11-2
d_call: .
cdr3_aa: CASSFTGEQYF

v_call: TRBV30
d_call: TRBD1
cdr3_aa: CAWRTGIYEQYF

v_call: TRBV18
d_call: .
cdr3_aa: CASSPGLGALDAEAFF

v_call: TRBV19
d_call: TRBD1
cdr3_aa: CASSLTGTGPTSTDTQYF

v_call: TRBV20-1
d_call: .
cdr3_aa: CSASPGGYTF

v_call: TRBV2
d_call: .
cdr3_aa: CASRSHNNQPQHF

v_call: TRBV18
d_call: TRBD1
cdr3_aa: CASSPLGQGRKWGGEQFF

v_call: TRBV5-5
d_call: .
cdr3_aa: CASSLYLAAYNEQFF